The T cell receptor beta chain under discussion was sequenced for a study of OX40 agonist ivuxolimab in advanced cancers. The CDR3 runs 13 residues. V was shortened by 3 bases and J by 4 bases, with 7 bases between the two germline ends. Germline CDR1 is ENHRY and CDR2 is SYGVKD. Assay used: immunoSEQ multiplex PCR; TCRdb lists only in-frame clones, some missing. The data hold tens of thousands of clones, with about 90% observed a single time. V is TRBV10-3 and J is TRBJ2-1; D not certain. This TCR was recovered from an adult with an advanced solid tumor such as melanoma, head and neck, liver or kidney cancer. Sequencing was performed on CD4+ or CD8+ T cells sorted from blood, taken in a trial of the OX40 agonist ivuxolimab. CDR3 in DNA: TGTGCCATCAGTGAATCTAGATACAATGAGCAGTTCTTC. This sequence encodes CAISESRYNEQFF.